The T cell receptor (beta chain) described here comes from a study of molecular identifiers for immune sequencing clone quantification. Study results and limitations: Clones above 20 RNA copies contained over 98% of effector molecules and under 1% of naive molecules.

In the case of this clonotype: No antigen is known for it. Given a much more abundant clone one base away, this may be a read error.

V shed 6 bases and J 9 bases; nucleotides not matched to a gene: 7. In germline, CDR1 is SQVTM, CDR2 ANQGSEA. The CDR3 is 11 amino acids. Previously published methods and listed TCR primers were used for the bulk TCR libraries. TCRdb re-derived calls from the PCR reads in MiXCR, one entry per CDR3 protein. The sample has about 640,000 distinct CDR3 sequences, 15% to 20% seen once. This TCR came from a human donor in good health. Some libraries in this study had Jurkat cell RNA spiked in. Source material: naive CD8+ T cells from blood, with Jurkat cell RNA spiked in. The sample's subset: FACS-sorted CD8+CD4-CCR7+CD45RA+ naive T cells. The V gene is TRBV29-1, the J gene TRBJ2-7, with 8 bases aligning to TRBD1. The CDR3 DNA sequence: TGCAGCGTGACGGACAGGGACGGGCAGTACTTC. Its translation is CSVTDRDGQYF.